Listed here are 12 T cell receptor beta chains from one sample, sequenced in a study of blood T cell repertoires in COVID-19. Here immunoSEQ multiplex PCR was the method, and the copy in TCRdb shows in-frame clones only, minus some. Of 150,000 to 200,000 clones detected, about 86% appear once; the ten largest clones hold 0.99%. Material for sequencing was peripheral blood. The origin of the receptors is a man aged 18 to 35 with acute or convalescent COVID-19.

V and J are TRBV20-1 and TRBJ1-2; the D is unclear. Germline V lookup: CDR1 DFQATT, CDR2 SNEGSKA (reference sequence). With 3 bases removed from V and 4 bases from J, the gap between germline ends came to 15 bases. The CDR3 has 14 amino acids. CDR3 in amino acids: CSASDPASFYGYTF. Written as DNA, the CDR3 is TGCAGTGCTAGTGATCCTGCGTCCTTCTATGGCTACACCTTC.

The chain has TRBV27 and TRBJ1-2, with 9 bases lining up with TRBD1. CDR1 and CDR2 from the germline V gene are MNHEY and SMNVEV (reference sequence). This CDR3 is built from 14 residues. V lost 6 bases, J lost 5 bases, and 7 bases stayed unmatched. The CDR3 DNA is TGTGCCAGCAGGATACAGGGGGCGCGTTATGGCTACACCTTC. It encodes CASRIQGARYGYTF.

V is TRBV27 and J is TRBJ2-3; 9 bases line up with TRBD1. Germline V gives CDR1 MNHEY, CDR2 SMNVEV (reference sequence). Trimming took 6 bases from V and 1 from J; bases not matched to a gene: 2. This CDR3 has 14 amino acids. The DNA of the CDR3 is TGTGCCAGCAGACGGACAGGGGGCACAGATACGCAGTATTTT. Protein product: CASRRTGGTDTQYF.

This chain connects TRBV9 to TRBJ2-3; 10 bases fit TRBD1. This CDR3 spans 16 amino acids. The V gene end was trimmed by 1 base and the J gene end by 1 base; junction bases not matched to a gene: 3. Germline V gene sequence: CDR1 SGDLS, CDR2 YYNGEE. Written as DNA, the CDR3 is TGTGCCAGCAGCGTACACGGGACAGGGGGCACAGATACGCAGTATTTT. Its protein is CASSVHGTGGTDTQYF.

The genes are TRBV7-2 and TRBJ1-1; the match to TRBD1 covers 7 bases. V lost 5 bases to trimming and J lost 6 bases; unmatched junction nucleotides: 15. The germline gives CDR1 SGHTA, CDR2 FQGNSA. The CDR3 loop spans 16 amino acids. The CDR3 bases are TGTGCCAGCAGCCAGAACTTCCACAGGGGAGTCCCTGAAGCTTTCTTT. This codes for CASSQNFHRGVPEAFF.

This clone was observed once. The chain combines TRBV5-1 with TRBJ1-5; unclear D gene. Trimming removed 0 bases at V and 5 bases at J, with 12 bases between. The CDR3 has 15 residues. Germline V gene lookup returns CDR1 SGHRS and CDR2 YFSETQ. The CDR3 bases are TGCGCCAGCAGCTTGGACGGTGGTGTCGATCAGCCCCAGCATTTT. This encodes CASSLDGGVDQPQHF.

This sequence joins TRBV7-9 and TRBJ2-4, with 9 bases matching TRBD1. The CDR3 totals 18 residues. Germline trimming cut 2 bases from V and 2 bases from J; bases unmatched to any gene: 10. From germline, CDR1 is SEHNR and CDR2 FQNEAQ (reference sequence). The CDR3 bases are TGTGCCAGCAGCTTATTAGGGACAGGGCGGGTGACCAAAAACATTCAGTACTTC. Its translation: CASSLLGTGRVTKNIQYF.

The CDR3: CASSHVDYQETQYF. CDR3 bases: TGCGCCAGCAGCCACGTGGACTACCAAGAGACCCAGTACTTC. The chain has TRBV5-1 and TRBJ2-5; maybe TRBD2 (5 bases). There are 14 residues in the CDR3. Trimming left V 4 bases short and J 0 bases short, with 10 bases between. In germline, CDR1 is SGHRS, CDR2 YFSETQ.

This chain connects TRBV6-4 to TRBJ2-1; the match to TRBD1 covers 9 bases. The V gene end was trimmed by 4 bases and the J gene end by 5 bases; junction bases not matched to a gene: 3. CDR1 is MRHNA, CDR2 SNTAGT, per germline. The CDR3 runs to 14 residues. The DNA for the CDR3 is TGTGCCAGCAGTGGCGGGACAGGGAACAATGAGCAGTTCTTC. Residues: CASSGGTGNNEQFF.

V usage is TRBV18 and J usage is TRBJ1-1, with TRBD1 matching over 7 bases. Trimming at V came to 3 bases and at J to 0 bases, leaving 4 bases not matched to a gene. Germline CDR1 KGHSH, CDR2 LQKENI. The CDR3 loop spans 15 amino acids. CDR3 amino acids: CASSPPDRVNTEAFF. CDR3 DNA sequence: TGTGCCAGCTCACCTCCTGACAGGGTGAACACTGAAGCTTTCTTT.

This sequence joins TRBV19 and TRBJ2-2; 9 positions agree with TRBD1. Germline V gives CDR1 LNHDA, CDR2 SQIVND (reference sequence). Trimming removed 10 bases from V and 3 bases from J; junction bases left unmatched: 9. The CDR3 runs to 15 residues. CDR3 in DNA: TGTGCCACCACTCCCGGGACAGGGTACACCGGGGAGCTGTTTTTT. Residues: CATTPGTGYTGELFF.

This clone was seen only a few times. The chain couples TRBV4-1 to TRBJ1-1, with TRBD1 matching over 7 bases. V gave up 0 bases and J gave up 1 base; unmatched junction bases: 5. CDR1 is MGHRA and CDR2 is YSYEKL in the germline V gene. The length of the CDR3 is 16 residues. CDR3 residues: CASSQDRGSSNTEAFF. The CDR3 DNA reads TGCGCCAGCAGCCAAGACAGGGGGAGTTCGAACACTGAAGCTTTCTTT.